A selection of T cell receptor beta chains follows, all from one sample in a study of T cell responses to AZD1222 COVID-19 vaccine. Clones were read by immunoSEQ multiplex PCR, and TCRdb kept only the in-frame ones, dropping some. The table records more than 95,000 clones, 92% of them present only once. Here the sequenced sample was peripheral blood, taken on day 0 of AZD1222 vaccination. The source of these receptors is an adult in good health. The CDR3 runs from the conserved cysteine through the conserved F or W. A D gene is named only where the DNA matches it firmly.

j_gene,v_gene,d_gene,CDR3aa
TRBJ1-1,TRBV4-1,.,CASSQEWGRPGKDTEAFF
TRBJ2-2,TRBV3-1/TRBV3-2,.,CASSQGYTGELFF
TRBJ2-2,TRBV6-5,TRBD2,CASSYASGNTGELFF
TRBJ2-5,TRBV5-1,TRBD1,CASSLAGTGEETQYF
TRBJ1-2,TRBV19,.,CASKQGSYSDYGYTF
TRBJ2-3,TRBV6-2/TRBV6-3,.,CASSYSMDTQYF
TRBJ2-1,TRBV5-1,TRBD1,CASSQNTGVSYNEQFF
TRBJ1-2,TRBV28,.,CASSFQGNVPNYGYTF
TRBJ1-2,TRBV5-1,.,CASSSGGNRHYGYTF
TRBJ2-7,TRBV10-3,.,CAIRQGYSGYEQYF
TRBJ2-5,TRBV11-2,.,CASSFEQETQYF
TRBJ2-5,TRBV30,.,CAWSVGGLSETQYF
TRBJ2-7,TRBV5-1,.,CASSLDATSYEQYF
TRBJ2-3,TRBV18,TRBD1,CASPRTGQMADTQYF
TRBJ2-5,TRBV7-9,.,CASSRNAVRQETQYF
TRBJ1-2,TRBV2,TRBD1,CASSDPSGQGPYGYTF
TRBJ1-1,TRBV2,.,CASSILNTEAFF
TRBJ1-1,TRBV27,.,CASSSSRGWNTEAFF